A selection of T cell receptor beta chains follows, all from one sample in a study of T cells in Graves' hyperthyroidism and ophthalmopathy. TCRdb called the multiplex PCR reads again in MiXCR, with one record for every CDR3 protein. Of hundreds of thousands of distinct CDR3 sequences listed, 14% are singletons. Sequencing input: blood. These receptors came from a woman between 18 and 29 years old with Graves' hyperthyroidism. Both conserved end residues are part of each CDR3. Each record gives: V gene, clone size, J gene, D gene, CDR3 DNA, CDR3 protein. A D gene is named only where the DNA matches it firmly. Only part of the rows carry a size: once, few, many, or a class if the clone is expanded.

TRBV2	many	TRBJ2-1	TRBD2	TGTGCCAGCACTCTGGGACTAGCGGTCTTAGGGCCCTACAATGAGCAGTTCTTC	CASTLGLAVLGPYNEQFF
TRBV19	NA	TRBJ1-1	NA	TGTGCCAGTAACACGGGGGGGGGGCGCAGCGTGGGGACTGAAGCTTTCTTT	CASNTGGGRSVGTEAFF
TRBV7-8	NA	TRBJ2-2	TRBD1	TGTGCCAGCAGCTTAAAAAACTCAGGGGGCCTTAACACCGGGGAGCTGTTTTTT	CASSLKNSGGLNTGELFF
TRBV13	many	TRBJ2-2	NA	TGTGCCAGCAGCTCGGGACTCCAGAACACCGGGGAGCTGTTTTTT	CASSSGLQNTGELFF
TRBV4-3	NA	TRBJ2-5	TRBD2	TGCGCCAGCAGCGCGCTAGCGGGAGTGGACCCAGGGACCCAGTACTTC	CASSALAGVDPGTQYF
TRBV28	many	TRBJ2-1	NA	TGTGCCAGCAGTTTTTTCGACACCTACAATGAGCAGTTCTTC	CASSFFDTYNEQFF
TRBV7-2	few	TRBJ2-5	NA	TGTGCCAGCAGCTCCTTTGCAGAGACCCAGTACTTC	CASSSFAETQYF
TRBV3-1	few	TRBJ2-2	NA	TGTGCCAGCAGGAAGAACACCGGGGAGCTGTTTTTT	CASRKNTGELFF
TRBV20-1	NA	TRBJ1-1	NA	TGCAGTGCTAGAGACCGGGTGTTTGGGGGGTCCGAAGCTTTCTTT	CSARDRVFGGSEAFF
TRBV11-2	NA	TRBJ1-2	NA	TGTGCCAGCAACTCCCAGGGTATTGGCTACACCTTC	CASNSQGIGYTF
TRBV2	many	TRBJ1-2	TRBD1	TGTGCCAGCCTCCCCCAGGGGGCTTCTGGGGGCTACACCTTC	CASLPQGASGGYTF
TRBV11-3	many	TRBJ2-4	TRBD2	TGTGCCAGCAGCCCTCGGCGGGAGGTCAAAAACATTCAGTACTTC	CASSPRREVKNIQYF
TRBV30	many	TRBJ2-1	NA	TGTGCCTGGAATAAAAAGGCGACAGACTACAATGAGCAGTTCTTC	CAWNKKATDYNEQFF
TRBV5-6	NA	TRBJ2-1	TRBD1	TGTGCCAGCAGATACTTGGGACAGGGCGAGGTCAATGAGCAGTTCTTC	CASRYLGQGEVNEQFF
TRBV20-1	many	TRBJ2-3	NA	TGCAGTGCTATGGGGGACTCCTACACAGATACGCAGTATTTT	CSAMGDSYTDTQYF
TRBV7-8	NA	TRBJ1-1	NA	TGTGCCAGCAGCTCAATAACAGTGAAGAACACTGAAGCTTTCTTT	CASSSITVKNTEAFF
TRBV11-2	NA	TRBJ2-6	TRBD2	TGTGCCAGCAGAACCACTCCGACTAGCGGGAGTCACGGGGCCAACGTCCTGACTTTC	CASRTTPTSGSHGANVLTF
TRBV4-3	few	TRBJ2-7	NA	TGCGCCAGCAGCCAAGGGTACGACATGGAGCAGTACTTC	CASSQGYDMEQYF
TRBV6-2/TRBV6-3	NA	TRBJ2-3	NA	TGTGCCACCCGGACTACGGCAGATACGCAGTATTTT	CATRTTADTQYF
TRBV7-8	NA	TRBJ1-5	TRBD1	TGTGCCAGCAGCTTAGCCTTCCGGCGCAGGGGGTGGCAGCCCCAGCATTTT	CASSLAFRRRGWQPQHF
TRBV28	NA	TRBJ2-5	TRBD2	TGTGCCAGCAGTTTAGGCGGGACTAGCTTCGGGGAGACCCAGTACTTC	CASSLGGTSFGETQYF
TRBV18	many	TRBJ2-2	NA	TGTGCCAGCTCACCATCCCGTGCGAACACCGGGGAGCTGTTTTTT	CASSPSRANTGELFF
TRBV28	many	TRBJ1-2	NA	TGTGCCAGCAGTGGGGCCCTTTTCAACGGGTATGGCTACACCTTC	CASSGALFNGYGYTF
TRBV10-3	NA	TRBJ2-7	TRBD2	TGTGCCACCTCCGGGACTAGTGCATCCGAGCAGTACTTC	CATSGTSASEQYF
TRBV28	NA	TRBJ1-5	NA	TGTGCCAGCAGTTTATGGAATCAGCCCCAGCATTTT	CASSLWNQPQHF
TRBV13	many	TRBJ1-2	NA	TGTGCCAGCAGCTTAGGGGCAGGGAACTATGGCTACACCTTC	CASSLGAGNYGYTF
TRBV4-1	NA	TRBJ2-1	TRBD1	TGCGCCAGCAGCCAGGCGGAGACAGGGGGCAATGAGCAGTTCTTC	CASSQAETGGNEQFF
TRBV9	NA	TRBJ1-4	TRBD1	TGTGCCAGCAGCGTTTCCGGGACAGGGAGCAAACTGTTTTTT	CASSVSGTGSKLFF
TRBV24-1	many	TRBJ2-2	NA	TGTGCCACCAGTGACTACGACATTTCTACCGGGGAGCTGTTTTTT	CATSDYDISTGELFF
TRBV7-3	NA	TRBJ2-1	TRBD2	TGTGCCAGCAGCTTAAGACTAGCGGGAGTAAACTCCTACAATGAGCAGTTCTTC	CASSLRLAGVNSYNEQFF
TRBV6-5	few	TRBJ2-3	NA	TGTGCCAGCAGTTACTCTGGAGCAGGTACGCAGTATTTT	CASSYSGAGTQYF
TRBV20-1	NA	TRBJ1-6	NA	TGCAGTGCTAGGGCTGACGGAGAAATAAATTCACCCCTCCACTTT	CSARADGEINSPLHF
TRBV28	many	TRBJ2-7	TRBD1	TGTGCCAGCAGTTGGGGACAGGGGATGGGGCGGGAGCCCTTCTCCTACGAGCAGTACTTC	CASSWGQGMGREPFSYEQYF
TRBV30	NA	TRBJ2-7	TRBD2	TGTGCCTGGAGGGAACCTAGCGGGAGGGGGTACGAGCAGTGCTTC	CAWREPSGRGYEQCF
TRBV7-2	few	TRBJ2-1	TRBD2	TGTGCCAGCAGCAGACTAGCGGGAGGGTCGGCTGAGCAGTTCTTC	CASSRLAGGSAEQFF
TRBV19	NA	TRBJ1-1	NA	TGTGCCAGTAGTATAGACAGGGAGAACACTGAAGCTTTCTTT	CASSIDRENTEAFF
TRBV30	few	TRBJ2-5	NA	TGTGCCTGGAGTAAGGACCAACAAGAGACCCAGTACTTC	CAWSKDQQETQYF
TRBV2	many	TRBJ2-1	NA	TGTGCCAGCAGCCACAATTCGAGTTACAATGAGCAGTTCTTC	CASSHNSSYNEQFF
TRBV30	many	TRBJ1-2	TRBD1	TGTGCCTGGGTTGGAACAGGGGCCAGTGGCTACACCTTC	CAWVGTGASGYTF
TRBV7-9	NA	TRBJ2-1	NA	TGTGCCAGCAGCCCTAACTATCCTTCCTACAATGAGCAGTTCTTC	CASSPNYPSYNEQFF
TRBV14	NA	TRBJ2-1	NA	TGTGCCAGCAGCCACCCGGTAGGTGGTGAGCAGTTCTTC	CASSHPVGGEQFF
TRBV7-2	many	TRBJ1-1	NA	TGTGCCAGCATATTCTGGGGGAACACTGAAGCTTTCTTT	CASIFWGNTEAFF
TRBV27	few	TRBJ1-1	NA	TGTGCCAGCAGTCCCCGGGGGGCGGGAAACACTGAAGCTTTCTTT	CASSPRGAGNTEAFF
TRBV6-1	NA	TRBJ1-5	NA	TGTACCAGCAGTGAAGTGGGCAGTAATCAGCCCCAGCATTTT	CTSSEVGSNQPQHF
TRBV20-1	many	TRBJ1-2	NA	TGCAGTGCTAGCAGTCCGAAGGTGATGGCTAACTATGGCTACACCTTC	CSASSPKVMANYGYTF
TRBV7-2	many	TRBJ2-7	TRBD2	TGTGCCAGCAGCTTAGATCGGCTAGCGGGAGATTACGGCGAGCAGTACTTC	CASSLDRLAGDYGEQYF
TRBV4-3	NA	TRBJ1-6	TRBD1	TGCGCCAGCAGCCAAGCCCCAGGGGGCATCGGGAATTCACCCCTCCACTTT	CASSQAPGGIGNSPLHF
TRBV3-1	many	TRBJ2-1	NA	TGTGCCAGCAGCCAAGAAAGGTCTGCGCATGAGCAGTTCTTC	CASSQERSAHEQFF
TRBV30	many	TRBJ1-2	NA	TGTGCCTGGAGTTTAGGTTTTGGCTACACCTTC	CAWSLGFGYTF
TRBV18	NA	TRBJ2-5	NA	TGTGCCAGCTCACCCAACCGAGGAGGGAGGGAGACCCAGTACTTC	CASSPNRGGRETQYF
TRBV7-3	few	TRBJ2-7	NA	TGTGCCAGCAGCTCCCAACCGACAAGAACCACGTACGAGCAGTACTTC	CASSSQPTRTTYEQYF
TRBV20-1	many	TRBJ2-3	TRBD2	TGCAGTGCTAGTTCTAGCGGGATGTTAGATACGCAGTATTTT	CSASSSGMLDTQYF